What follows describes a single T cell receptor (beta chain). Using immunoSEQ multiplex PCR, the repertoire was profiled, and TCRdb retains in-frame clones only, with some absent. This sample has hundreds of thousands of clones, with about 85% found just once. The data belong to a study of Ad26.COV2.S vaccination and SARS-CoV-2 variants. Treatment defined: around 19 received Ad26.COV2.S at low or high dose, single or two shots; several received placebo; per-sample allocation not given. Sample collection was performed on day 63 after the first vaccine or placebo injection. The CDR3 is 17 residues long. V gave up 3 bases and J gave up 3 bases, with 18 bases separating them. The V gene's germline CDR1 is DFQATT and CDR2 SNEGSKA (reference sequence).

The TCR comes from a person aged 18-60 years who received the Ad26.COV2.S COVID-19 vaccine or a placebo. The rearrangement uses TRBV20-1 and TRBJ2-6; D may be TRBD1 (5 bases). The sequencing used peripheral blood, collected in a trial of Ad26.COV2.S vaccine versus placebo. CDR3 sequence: CSASDSRISVGANVLTF. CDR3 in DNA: TGCAGTGCTAGTGACAGTCGAATCTCTGTTGGGGCCAACGTCCTGACTTTC.